These T cell receptor beta chains were read from a single sample in a study of breast tumors, draining lymph nodes, adjacent tissues. TCRdb re-called the multiplex PCR reads through MiXCR, storing one row per CDR3 protein. Here the sample spans around 290,000 distinct CDR3 sequences, under 35% being singletons. Sequencing used axillary lymph node tissue. These receptors all come from a female donor with breast cancer. Some clones in this sample may be carry-over from other donors' samples. The CDR3 runs from the conserved cysteine through the conserved F or W. Size values are once, few and many counts, or a class for expanded clones, and some rows have none.

>many|TRBJ1-2|TRBV7-8
CASSRGQGASNYGYTF
>few|TRBJ2-7|TRBV28
CASSPRGEQYF
>many|TRBJ1-5|TRBV7-8
CASSSSRGQLNQPQHF
>many|TRBJ2-7|TRBV19
CASSRQVEYEQYF
>few|TRBJ2-1|TRBV5-4
CASRPPGPTISNEQFF
>many|TRBJ2-3|TRBV20-1
CSARPDTDTQYF
>many|TRBJ1-6|TRBV5-8
CASSLEGQGPDSPLHF
>.|TRBJ2-1|TRBV7-3
CAGSWMAGSYNEQFF
>.|TRBJ2-2|TRBV27
CASRLLAENTGELFF
>many|TRBJ2-7|TRBV7-6
CASSLVVGEQYF
>few|TRBJ2-7|TRBV3-1
CASSHESGASYEQYF
>.|TRBJ1-5|TRBV3-1
CASSQVFGQGGQPQHF
>many|TRBJ1-2|TRBV7-2
CASSLFGTGDYTF
>.|TRBJ1-6|TRBV4-1
CASSQGPGSLSLHF
>many|TRBJ2-3|TRBV5-4
CASSLVVVAGGVTDTQYF
>.|TRBJ2-7|TRBV7-9
CASSPLEGIGSYEQYF
>many|TRBJ2-7|TRBV19
CASSLKLTSYEQYF
>many|TRBJ2-1|TRBV9
CASSLRGGLNNEQFF
>.|TRBJ1-5|TRBV6-2/TRBV6-3
CASSTGDVSNQPQHF
>many|TRBJ2-5|TRBV10-3
CAISAVREETQYF
>many|TRBJ2-2|TRBV2
CASSEVRVNGELFF
>.|TRBJ2-5|TRBV7-2
CASSTRTGRGTQYF
>many|TRBJ2-5|TRBV19
CASSIEGQKGETQYF
>few|TRBJ2-1|TRBV3-1
CASSRDPDNEQFF
>many|TRBJ2-5|TRBV6-6
CASSYKTQGQTQYF
>.|TRBJ2-2|TRBV20-1
CSARDLGTSTTGELFF
>many|TRBJ2-5|TRBV15
CATSRGSGGEETQYF
>.|TRBJ1-1|TRBV11-2
CASSSAQGQLNTEAFF
>.|TRBJ2-3|TRBV9
CASSPLANRNPHTDTQYF
>few|TRBJ1-1|TRBV7-8
CASSPPTLGQGRAEAFF